This TCR beta chain was obtained from a study of regulatory and conventional T cells in RAG deficiency. Study outcomes and limitations: In Omenn syndrome, Treg and Tconv repertoires overlapped >75%. Treg unique TCR beta sequences were approximately 100-fold fewer in Omenn syndrome and CID/AS patients than controls. Omenn CD25-high CD127-low cells may be activated cells, not true Tregs.

Sequencing used immunoSEQ multiplex PCR; TCRdb keeps in-frame clones, though not all of them. The top ten clones hold 0.15% to 0.2% of a sample with 29,000 or so clones, 90% to 95% of them seen once. The sorted conventional CD4+ T cells were CD25-low and CD127-high, with genomic DNA sequenced. As to this clone: What it binds is not known.

The CDR3 length is 14 residues. Trimming at V came to 7 bases and at J to 7 bases, leaving 10 bases not matched to a gene. Per germline, CDR1 MNHNY and CDR2 SVGAGI (reference sequence). The data were also submitted as part of a second study, on regulatory T cells. From that second work: The primer mix had 52 TRBV and 13 TRBJ primers.

The TCR was taken from a human donor in good health. The chain carries TRBV6-6 and TRBJ1-2, with TRBD1 identical over 9 bases. Input material: CD25- CD4+ T cells sorted from blood. The DNA of the CDR3 is TGTGCCAGCATCTCCGGGACAGGGACGACTGGCTACACCTTC. As protein: CASISGTGTTGYTF.